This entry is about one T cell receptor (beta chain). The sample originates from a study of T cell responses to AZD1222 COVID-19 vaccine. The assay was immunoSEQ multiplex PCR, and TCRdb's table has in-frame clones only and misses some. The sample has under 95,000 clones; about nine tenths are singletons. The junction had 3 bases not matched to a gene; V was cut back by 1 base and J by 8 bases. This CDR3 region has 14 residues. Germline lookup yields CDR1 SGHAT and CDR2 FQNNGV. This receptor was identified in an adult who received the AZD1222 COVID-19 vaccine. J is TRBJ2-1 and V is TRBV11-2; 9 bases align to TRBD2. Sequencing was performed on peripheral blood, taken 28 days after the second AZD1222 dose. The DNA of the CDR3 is TGTGCCAGCAGCTTAGTGGCGGGAGGGGATGAGCAGTTCTTC. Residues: CASSLVAGGDEQFF.